This T cell receptor (beta chain) emerged from a study of cytomegalovirus exposure and HLA in healthy donors. Study-wide results and caveats: Later analysis suggested most CMV-associated TCR beta chains were HLA-restricted. Sequencing probably produced one cluster of sequence variants that were highly shared.

A remark on this clone: What it binds is unknown.

The CDR3 loop spans 15 amino acids. V lost 5 bases, J lost 1 base, and 14 bases lay in between. Germline V gene lookup returns CDR1 SGHTA and CDR2 FQGNSA. The PCR employed 60 Vbeta primers together with 13 Jbeta primers. Some clones are missing from TCRdb's copy, which holds only in-frame ones; the method was immunoSEQ multiplex PCR. This sample has 150,000 to 200,000 clones, with over 75% found just once. This TCR derives from a woman aged 25-40 years in good health and CMV-seronegative. The sample taken for sequencing was PBMCs. The rearrangement uses TRBV7-2 and TRBJ1-2; D is possibly TRBD1 (6 bases). This CDR3 reads CASSLTGSINYGYTF. The DNA of the CDR3 is TGTGCCAGCAGCCTAACAGGGTCCATTAACTATGGCTACACCTTC.